This entry lists 11 T cell receptor beta chains sequenced from one sample in a study of shared clonotypes between healthy human individuals. The assay was immunoSEQ multiplex PCR, and TCRdb's table has in-frame clones only and misses some. Here the sample spans about 2.3 million clones, over 85% being singletons. Source material: naive CD4+ T cells from PBMCs. Subset described: CD45RA+ positively selected. These receptors all come from a man younger than 35 in good health. Some clones in this sample may be carry-over from other donors' samples.

The gene calls are TRBV9 and TRBJ2-2, with D perhaps given as TRBD1 or TRBD2 (5 bases each). Germline V gives CDR1 SGDLS, CDR2 YYNGEE. Trimming removed 0 bases from V and 6 bases from J, with 18 bases in between. CDR3 length: 17 residues. CDR3 region: CASSVDLWGSLAGELFF. In DNA, the CDR3 is TGTGCCAGCAGCGTAGATCTTTGGGGGTCCCTCGCCGGGGAGCTGTTTTTT.

This chain links TRBV5-5 with TRBJ2-2; 12 bases are a match to TRBD2. J was trimmed by 3 bases and V by 2 bases; bases with no gene match: 8. The CDR3 covers 18 residues. The germline CDR1 and CDR2 sequences are SGHKS and YYEKEE (reference sequence). CDR3 sequence reads: CASSFGLAGYPDTGELFF. CDR3 coding DNA: TGTGCCAGCAGCTTTGGACTAGCGGGATATCCGGACACCGGGGAGCTGTTTTTT. The full variable domain, its missing parts supplied by reference TRBV5-5 and TRBJ2-2, is DAGVTQSPTHLIKTRGQQVTLRCSPISGHKSVSWYQQVLGQGPQFIFQYYEKEERGRGNFPDRFSARQFPNYSSELNVNALLLGDSALYLCASSFGLAGYPDTGELFFGEGSRLTVL.

The V gene is TRBV11-1, the J gene TRBJ1-1; no reliable D call. The CDR3 length is 14 residues. V was shortened by 1 base and J by 7 bases, with 13 bases between the two germline ends. From germline, CDR1 is SGHAT and CDR2 FQDESV (reference sequence). CDR3: CASSLGRSRGEAFF. The CDR3 nucleotides read TGTGCCAGCAGCTTAGGAAGGAGTCGGGGTGAAGCTTTCTTT.

The rearrangement links TRBV19 to TRBJ1-2, with D possibly being TRBD1 (5 bases). The CDR3 covers 12 residues. CDR1 is LNHDA and CDR2 is SQIVND in the germline V gene (reference sequence). Trimming took off 4 bases at V and 2 bases at J, with 5 bases between the two ends. The CDR3 nucleotides are TGTGCCAGTAGTAACAGGAACTATGGCTACACCTTC. This encodes CASSNRNYGYTF.

V is TRBV4-1 and J is TRBJ2-3; unclear D gene. Trimming stripped 0 bases from V and 11 bases from J, with 6 bases between. The germline gives CDR1 MGHRA, CDR2 YSYEKL. The CDR3 consists of 11 residues. CDR3 in DNA: TGCGCCAGCAGCCAAGAGTCGGGGCAGTATTTT. Translating it yields CASSQESGQYF.

This clone was recorded once. The chain couples TRBV30 to TRBJ1-2; perhaps TRBD1 as D (6 bases). The V gene's germline CDR1 is GTSNPN and CDR2 SVGIG (reference sequence). The CDR3 extends over 13 amino acids. As DNA, the CDR3 is TGTGCGACCGCTTGGGGGGGCAACTATGGCTACACCTTC. It specifies CATAWGGNYGYTF.

The chain employs TRBV10-3 and TRBJ2-1, with D uncertain. There are 14 residues in the CDR3. Between the trimmed V and J ends, which lost 10 bases and 1 base, there was a span of 14 bases. From germline, CDR1 is ENHRY and CDR2 SYGVKD. The CDR3 DNA follows: TGTGCCACACGAGTGGGGATTTCCTACAATGAGCAGTTCTTC. Amino acid sequence: CATRVGISYNEQFF.

This clone was detected once. The same CDR3 is also encoded by other DNA sequences in this sample. The chain links TRBV18 to TRBJ1-3, with 10 bases lining up with TRBD1. The V gene end was trimmed by 3 bases and the J gene end by 2 bases; junction bases not matched to a gene: 4. CDR1 KGHSH and CDR2 LQKENI come from the germline V gene. This CDR3 is built from 16 residues. CDR3 nucleotide sequence: TGTGCCAGCTCACCTGCCGGGACAGGGGCTGGAAACACCATATATTTT. This sequence encodes CASSPAGTGAGNTIYF.

The CDR3 region has the DNA TGTGCCAGCAATGCACCCCGCGGGAGACACGAGCAGTACTTC. Translating it yields CASNAPRGRHEQYF. V and J are TRBV2 and TRBJ2-7, with TRBD2 identical over 7 bases. V gave up 7 bases and J gave up 5 bases; unmatched junction bases: 11. The germline V gene encodes CDR1 SNHLY and CDR2 FYNNEI. The CDR3 spans 14 residues.

This sequence joins TRBV2 and TRBJ1-3, with D hard to call. The CDR3 length is 15 residues. Germline assignment: CDR1 SNHLY and CDR2 FYNNEI. Trimming left V 7 bases short and J 3 bases short, with 16 bases between. The chain's CDR3 is CASTQPPGFGNTIYF. The DNA for the CDR3 is TGTGCCAGCACCCAACCCCCGGGGTTTGGAAACACCATATATTTT.

The rearrangement uses TRBV13 and TRBJ2-3; TRBD2 agrees at 8 bases. With V trimmed by 5 bases and J by 4 bases, 14 bases remained unmatched. Germline V gene sequence: CDR1 PRHDT, CDR2 FYEKMQ (reference sequence). This CDR3 is 17 amino acids long. The CDR3 coding sequence is TGTGCCAGCAGCGCACCCCAGAGAGCGGGAGAAGCAGATACGCAGTATTTT. Protein sequence: CASSAPQRAGEADTQYF.